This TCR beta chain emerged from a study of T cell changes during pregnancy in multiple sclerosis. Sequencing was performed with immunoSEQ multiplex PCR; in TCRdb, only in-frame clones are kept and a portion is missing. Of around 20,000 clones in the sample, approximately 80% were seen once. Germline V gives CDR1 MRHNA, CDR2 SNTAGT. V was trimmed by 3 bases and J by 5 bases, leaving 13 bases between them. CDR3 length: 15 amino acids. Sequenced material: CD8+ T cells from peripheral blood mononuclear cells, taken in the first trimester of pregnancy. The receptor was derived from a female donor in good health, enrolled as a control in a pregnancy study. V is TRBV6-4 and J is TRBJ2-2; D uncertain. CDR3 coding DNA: TGTGCCAGCAGTGAAACGAATAGCCCAACCGGGGAGCTGTTTTTT. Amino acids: CASSETNSPTGELFF.